Sequencing of this T cell receptor (beta chain) was carried out in a study of T cells in localized non-small cell lung cancer. Study conclusions and caveats: T cell clonality was highest in uninvolved adjacent lung, above tumor. The appearance of a median approximately 60 of the top 100 tumor clones was seen in adjacent lung.

The CDR3 has 15 residues. CDR1 and CDR2 (germline): LGHNT, FRNRAP. The junction had 11 bases not matched to a gene; V was cut back by 6 bases and J by 4 bases. Assay used: immunoSEQ multiplex PCR; TCRdb lists only in-frame clones, some missing. The sample carries 70,000 to 95,000 clones, about nine tenths recorded once. Comment on this clone: Its cognate antigen is unknown.

Here the sequenced sample was PBMCs, taken before any cancer treatment. The chain joins TRBV12-5 to TRBJ1-1, with 7 bases lining up with TRBD1. This TCR derives from a woman aged 40-69 years with stage II squamous cell lung carcinoma. In DNA form, the CDR3 reads TGTGCTAGTGGACAGGGACAGAAACTTTCCACTGAAGCTTTCTTT. Its protein is CASGQGQKLSTEAFF. Variable domain in full (rest from reference TRBV12-5 and TRBJ1-1): DARVTQTPRHKVTEMGQEVTMRCQPILGHNTVFWYRQTMMQGLELLAYFRNRAPLDDSGMPKDRFSAEMPDATLATLKIQPSEPRDSAVYFCASGQGQKLSTEAFFGQGTRLTVV.